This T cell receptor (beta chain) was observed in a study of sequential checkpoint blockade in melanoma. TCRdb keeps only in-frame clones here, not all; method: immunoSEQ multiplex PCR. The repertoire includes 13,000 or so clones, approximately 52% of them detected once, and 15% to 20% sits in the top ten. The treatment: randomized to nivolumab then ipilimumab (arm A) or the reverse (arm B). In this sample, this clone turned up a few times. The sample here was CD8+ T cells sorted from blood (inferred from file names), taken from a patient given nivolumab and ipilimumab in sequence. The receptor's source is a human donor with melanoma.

The CDR3 DNA reads as TGTGCCAGTAAGGTTTGGGACAGGGGCTACGAGCAGTACTTC. Its protein is CASKVWDRGYEQYF. V usage is TRBV19 and J usage is TRBJ2-7, with 10 bases aligning to TRBD1. The germline CDR1 and CDR2 sequences are LNHDA and SQIVND (reference sequence). Losses at the gene ends were 7 bases for V and 3 bases for J; bases not matched to a gene: 6. The CDR3 is 14 amino acids.